What follows are 7 T cell receptor beta chains derived from one specimen sequenced in a study of blood T cells in healthy people across ages. Primers used in a second PCR of roughly 6 to 11 cycles were a sample-barcoded 5' primer and a J-beta primer mix. TCRdb ran MiXCR on the 5' RACE reads and lists one entry per CDR3 protein. The sample includes roughly 1.5 million distinct CDR3 sequences, 40% to 45% seen only once; the top ten take more than 4%. Sequencing was performed on blood. These TCRs come from a woman aged 18-29 years in good health.

The chain uses TRBV9 and TRBJ2-3, with D maybe TRBD2 (5 bases). This CDR3 comprises 19 residues. Germline V gene data show CDR1 as SGDLS and CDR2 as YYNGEE. Deletions cut 4 bases from V and 11 bases from J, with 35 bases between. CDR3 loop: CASSPRGSGFQNGRGGQYF. CDR3 DNA: TGTGCCAGCAGCCCTCGTGGGTCGGGCTTCCAAAATGGCCGCGGAGGGCAGTATTTT. Full variable domain (missing parts from reference TRBV9 and TRBJ2-3): DSGVTQTPKHLITATGQRVTLRCSPRSGDLSVYWYQQSLDQGLQFLIQYYNGEERAKGNILERFSAQQFPDLHSELNLSSLELGDSALYFCASSPRGSGFQNGRGGQYFGPGTRLTVL.

The genes are TRBV7-9 and TRBJ2-1; TRBD2 agrees at 10 bases. There are 16 residues in the CDR3. The germline gives CDR1 SEHNR, CDR2 FQNEAQ (reference sequence). With 2 bases clipped from V and 9 bases from J, the junction kept 10 bases outside the gene matches. This chain's CDR3 is CASSLRPSGGAGEQFF. CDR3 DNA sequence: TGTGCCAGCAGCTTACGTCCCAGCGGGGGGGCCGGTGAGCAGTTCTTC.

V gene TRBV4-3 combines with J gene TRBJ1-1; D is unresolved. The germline V and J ends were trimmed by 1 base and 9 bases, with 18 bases remaining between them. Germline V CDR1 and CDR2: LGHNA, YSLEER. This CDR3 contains 15 residues. CDR3 DNA sequence: TGCGCCAGCAGCCAAGCCCTTACCGAGGTCCCTCAAGCTTTCTTT. Translating it yields CASSQALTEVPQAFF.

The CDR3 nucleotides are TGCAGTGCTCTATTCCAGGGTATTAGCTCCTACGAGCAGTACTTC. It yields the protein CSALFQGISSYEQYF. The rearrangement uses TRBV20-1 and TRBJ2-7; the D gene is possibly TRBD1 (5 bases). CDR3 size: 15 residues. V lost 5 bases, J lost 0 bases, and 17 bases lay in between. Germline values: CDR1 DFQATT, CDR2 SNEGSKA (reference sequence).

The gene calls are TRBV6-2 or TRBV6-3 and TRBJ2-1, with no clear D. Germline assignment: CDR1 MNHEY and CDR2 SVGEGT. The CDR3 length is 11 residues. For the CDR3, the DNA is TGTGCTGCTCGGTCCTACAATGAGCAGTTCTTC. Protein sequence: CAARSYNEQFF.

The chain combines TRBV10-3 with TRBJ1-4, with D unclear. Trimming left V 0 bases short and J 8 bases short, with 7 bases between. The CDR3 spans 13 residues. Looked up from germline, CDR1 is ENHRY and CDR2 is SYGVKD. The CDR3, as DNA: TGTGCCATCAGTGAGTCGAATGGGGAAAAACTGTTTTTT. Residues: CAISESNGEKLFF.

This clonotype has a handful of counts. The CDR3 spells CASSLDRGGGNTIYF. The CDR3 DNA follows: TGTGCCAGCAGCTTAGACCGGGGAGGTGGAAACACCATATATTTT. The chain joins TRBV7-2 to TRBJ1-3; D unclear. This CDR3 has 15 amino acids. The germline CDR1 and CDR2 sequences are SGHTA and FQGNSA. V was shortened by 1 base and J by 3 bases, with 10 bases between the two germline ends.